This entry features one T cell receptor (beta chain) sequence. No antigen is known for it. Per-base qualities were not stored, and no clone one base away is much larger. TCR CDR3 regions were amplified from genomic DNA by multiplex PCR using the deep immunoSEQ assay. Genomic DNA extracted from each cell subset was distributed evenly over all wells of several immunoSEQ 96-well plates, and each plate served as one replicate. Each replicate PCR for sorted subsets received approximately 200 ng genomic DNA, equal to roughly 29,000 T cell genomes. Purified libraries were measured with a Qubit 3.0 fluorometer, size-checked on a Bioanalyzer 2100, and measured again with the KAPA Library Quantification kit. Every immunoSEQ 96-well plate was sequenced on a separate single-read 150-cycle Illumina NextSeq 550 flow cell. Under the source paper's analysis protocol: Because only junctional sequences without quality scores were contained in the immunoSEQ output, filtering matching that applied to full-length reads could not be performed. To assign V/J genes and CDR3, sequences were annotated using PyIR, a Python wrapper for IgBLAST v1.9, with IMGT germline references. Reads were removed for weak V/J assignments (E-value above 1e-6), missing CDR3, stop codons, out-of-frame junctions, or ambiguous translated residues. V3J clonotypes were defined as sequences sharing the same inferred V gene, J gene, and CDR3 amino acid sequence. To compute the percentage overlap between repertoires, the number of shared unique clonotypes was divided by the size of the smaller repertoire. RTK rarefaction, the Chao1 estimator, and Recon v2.1 estimates of unobserved clonotypes were used to assess repertoire richness. Generation probabilities were computed with OLGA for all TCRbeta clonotypes obtained by the gDNA method from a handful of donors. The table was pulled from immuneACCESS by TCRdb, which kept in-frame rearrangements only. Such tables lose some clones; where checked, under half of the loss comes from unresolved V genes, and the rest has no known cause. V and J calls and clone size are as listed in that table; D and trimming were resolved from the DNA. For this sample there are around 690,000 clones; roughly 87% appear just once. The leading ten clones occupy about a third of the sample.

Including the terminal cysteine and phenylalanine, the CDR3 comprises 16 residues. The entry retains the CDR3 DNA only, 48 bases that are in frame from base 1. CDR1 and CDR2 are read off the germline V gene as MDHEN and SYDVKM. V and J lose 5 bases and 3 bases, and a span of 18 bases separates them. The data belong to a study of shared clonotypes between healthy human individuals (dated by TCRdb to the early 2020s). About the investigation overall: The cohort comprised a couple of women and a few men aged 18 to 49 years. For each donor, CD4 naive and CD4 memory were each given three plates, CD8 naive was given two plates, and CD8 memory was given one plate. To estimate repertoire size and how much clonotype sharing occurs between individuals, the study deeply sequenced the blood TCR repertoires of about five healthy adults. To increase sequencing depth and limit assay-specific biases, TCR repertoire library preparation and sequencing were carried out by different laboratories using diverse techniques. Between about 0.9 and 8.9 billion PBMCs per donor were obtained by leukapheresis.

Donors were healthy HIV-negative adults with no recently reported acute infections or vaccinations. All donors were Caucasian adults living in Nashville, Tennessee, USA. CD8 memory samples combined magnetically selected CD45RO+ cells with CCR7-negative CD45RA+ effector memory (TemRA) cells. After blood collection by leukapheresis, PBMCs were isolated using Ficoll-Histopaque density gradient centrifugation and then cryopreserved in the vapor phase of liquid nitrogen. Purity and quantity of every magnetically sorted T cell population were checked by analytical flow cytometry. Genomic DNA was isolated from every sorted fraction and measured by UV absorbance on a Nanodrop 2000c. What the research found in general, with its limitations: Approximately 4.8% of naive CD4, around 3.6% of naive CD8, roughly 2.4% of memory CD4, and around 0.42% of memory CD8 clonotypes were shared across several donors. Sampling was limited to blood, and TCR repertoires in tissue likely differ from TCR repertoires in blood. Incomplete sequencing was indicated by rarefaction of sorted-subset datasets, despite the large sequencing depth. Higher generation probabilities were observed for clonotypes shared by all four sorted-subset donors than for non-shared clonotypes. Pairwise subsampling led to the expectation that sequencing depth would affect the degree of clonotype sharing among donors. The genetic and exposure-history diversity represented was limited by the small number of donors. Estimated clonotype richness was generally larger for naive than for memory subsets.

This receptor was taken from a man younger than 30 in good health. Some clones in this sample may be carry-over from other donors' samples. Sequencing was done on a sample of memory CD8+ T cells from PBMCs. Sample cell subset or site, as interpreted from the label and publication: CD45RO+ cells pooled with CCR7-negative TemRA cells. Rearrangement joined TRBV28 to TRBJ2-3; the D gene assignment is perhaps TRBD1 or TRBD2, with each matching 5 bases. CDR3 sequence: CASSNWGSGGTDTQYF. The base sequence is TGTGCCAGCAGTAATTGGGGGAGTGGAGGAACAGATACGCAGTATTTT.